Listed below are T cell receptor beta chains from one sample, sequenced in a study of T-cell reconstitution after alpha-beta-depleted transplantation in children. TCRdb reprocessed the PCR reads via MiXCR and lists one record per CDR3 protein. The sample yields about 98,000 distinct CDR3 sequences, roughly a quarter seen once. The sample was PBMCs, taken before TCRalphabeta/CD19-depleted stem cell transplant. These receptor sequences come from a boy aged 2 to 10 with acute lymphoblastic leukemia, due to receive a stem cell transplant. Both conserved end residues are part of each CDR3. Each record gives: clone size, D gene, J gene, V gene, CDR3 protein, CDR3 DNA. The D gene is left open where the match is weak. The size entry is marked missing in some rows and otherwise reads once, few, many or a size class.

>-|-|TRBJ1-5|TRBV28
CASVKPGVNQPQHF
TGTGCCAGCGTAAAACCAGGAGTAAATCAGCCCCAGCATTTT
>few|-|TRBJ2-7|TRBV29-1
CSVEEERQPYEQYF
TGCAGCGTTGAAGAAGAGAGACAGCCCTACGAGCAGTACTTC
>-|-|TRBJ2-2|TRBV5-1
CASSRLQGSTGELFF
TGCGCCAGCAGCCGGCTCCAGGGATCCACCGGGGAGCTGTTTTTT
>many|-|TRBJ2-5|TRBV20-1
CSARGHQETQYF
TGCAGTGCAAGGGGTCACCAAGAGACCCAGTACTTC
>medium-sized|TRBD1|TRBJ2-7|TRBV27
CASSSGTGNNEQYF
TGTGCCAGCAGTTCCGGGACAGGGAACAACGAGCAGTACTTC
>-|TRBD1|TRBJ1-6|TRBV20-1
CSARRGQGDSPLHF
TGCAGTGCTAGACGGGGACAGGGCGATTCACCCCTCCACTTT
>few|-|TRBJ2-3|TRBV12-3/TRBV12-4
CASSPGRMWDTQYF
TGTGCCAGCAGCCCGGGCCGGATGTGGGATACGCAGTATTTT
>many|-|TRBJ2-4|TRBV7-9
CASSSNPQFIYF
TGTGCCAGCAGCTCGAACCCTCAGTTTATCTACTTC
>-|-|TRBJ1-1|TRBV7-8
CASSLAGIPEAFF
TGTGCCAGCAGTCTGGCAGGGATCCCTGAAGCTTTCTTT
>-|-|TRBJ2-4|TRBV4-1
CASSQGGGAAKNIQYF
TGCGCCAGCAGCCAAGGAGGAGGGGCGGCCAAAAACATTCAGTACTTC
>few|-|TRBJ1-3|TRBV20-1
CSARGVVGNTIYF
TGCAGTGCCAGAGGGGTTGTTGGAAACACCATATATTTT
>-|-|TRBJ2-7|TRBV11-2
CASSGTRGAYEQYF
TGTGCCAGCAGCGGGACGCGAGGGGCCTACGAGCAGTACTTC
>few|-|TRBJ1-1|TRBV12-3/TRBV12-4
CASTSKRGISTEAFF
TGTGCCAGCACCTCGAAGAGGGGGATATCCACTGAAGCTTTCTTT
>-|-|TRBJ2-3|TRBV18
CASSLAVDTQYF
TGTGCCAGCTCCCTGGCGGTAGATACGCAGTATTTT
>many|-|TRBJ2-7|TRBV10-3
CAISDSYEQYF
TGTGCCATCAGTGACAGCTACGAGCAGTACTTC
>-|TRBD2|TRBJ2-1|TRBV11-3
CASSWCLAELNNEQFF
TGTGCCAGCAGCTGGTGCCTAGCGGAGCTGAACAATGAGCAGTTCTTC
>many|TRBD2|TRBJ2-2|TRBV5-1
CASSTGTSGGGELFF
TGCGCCAGCAGCACCGGGACTAGCGGAGGGGGTGAGCTGTTTTTT
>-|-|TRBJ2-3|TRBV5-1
CASSLAPQSQGGTDTQYF
TGCGCCAGCAGCTTGGCCCCCCAAAGCCAAGGCGGCACAGATACGCAGTATTTT
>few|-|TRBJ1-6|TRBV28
CASSLGTRNSPLHF
TGTGCCAGCAGTTTGGGGACTAGGAATTCACCCCTCCACTTT
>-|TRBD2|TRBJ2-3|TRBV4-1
CASSQLPSGGSGDTQYF
TGCGCCAGCAGCCAACTCCCTAGCGGAGGGTCGGGGGATACGCAGTATTTT
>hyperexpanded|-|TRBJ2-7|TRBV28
CASSLPTRGSGYEQYF
TGTGCCAGCAGTTTACCAACGCGCGGCTCTGGGTACGAGCAGTACTTC